A single sample is the source of the 20 T cell receptor beta chains below, sequenced in a study of blood T cell repertoires in COVID-19. Using immunoSEQ multiplex PCR, the repertoire was profiled, and TCRdb retains in-frame clones only, with some absent. The sample consists of 160,000 or so clones, 80% to 90% of them appearing once. The specimen sequenced was peripheral blood. The source of these receptors is a woman in her sixties or seventies with acute or convalescent COVID-19.

This sequence joins TRBV6-5 and TRBJ1-4; D is unresolved. V dropped 4 bases and J dropped 0 bases, with 9 bases sitting between them. The germline V gene has CDR1 MNHEY and CDR2 SVGAGI. The CDR3 is 15 amino acids. The CDR3: CASSSTPATNEKLFF. The CDR3 DNA follows: TGTGCCAGCAGTTCCACGCCGGCAACTAATGAAAAACTGTTTTTT.

J is TRBJ1-2 and V is TRBV28, with 7 positions matching TRBD1. The CDR3 loop spans 17 amino acids. CDR1 is MDHEN, CDR2 SYDVKM, per germline. The V and J ends lost 7 bases and 3 bases, in that order; junction bases with no gene match: 17. CDR3 bases: TGTGCCAGCAACCCCATCTGGGCGGGACAGCCCGACTATGGCTACACCTTC. It encodes CASNPIWAGQPDYGYTF.

This clone was seen more than once but under ten times. This sequence joins TRBV4-3 and TRBJ1-2, with D possibly being TRBD1 (5 bases). Germline-derived CDR1 and CDR2 are LGHNA and YSLEER. The CDR3 has 13 residues. V was cut by 0 bases and J by 5 bases, with 7 bases left in between. In nucleotides, the CDR3 is TGCGCCAGCAGCCAAGAATCAGGGTATGGCTACACCTTC. Protein sequence: CASSQESGYGYTF.

The chain uses TRBV5-1 and TRBJ2-2; 7 bases are shared with TRBD1. This CDR3 has 17 residues. The germline V gene has CDR1 SGHRS and CDR2 YFSETQ. V trimming: 2 bases; J trimming: 5 bases; junction bases outside the gene matches: 12. The CDR3 sequence is CASSFDGWQGDTGELFF. In nucleotides, the CDR3 is TGCGCCAGCAGCTTCGACGGCTGGCAGGGGGATACCGGGGAGCTGTTTTTT.

The rearrangement uses TRBV3-1 (or the pseudogene TRBV3-2) and TRBJ1-1; D remains unclear. Germline V gene sequence: CDR1 LGHDT, CDR2 YNNKEL (reference sequence). The CDR3 loop spans 14 amino acids. Trimming took off 1 base at V and 0 bases at J, with 6 bases between the two ends. CDR3 residues: CASSQAHLNTEAFF. As DNA, the CDR3 is TGTGCCAGCAGCCAAGCCCACTTGAACACTGAAGCTTTCTTT.

This clone was counted a single time. The chain joins TRBV27 to TRBJ2-3, with 12 bases identical to TRBD2. Germline V CDR1 and CDR2: MNHEY, SMNVEV (reference sequence). V dropped 3 bases and J dropped 5; count of bases not matched to a gene: 3. CDR3 length equals 15 residues. CDR3 nucleotides: TGTGCCAGCAGTTTTTCTAGCGGGGGGGGAGATACGCAGTATTTT. Translation: CASSFSSGGGDTQYF.

The V and J genes are TRBV28 and TRBJ1-2, with D perhaps TRBD1 (5 bases). The CDR3 has 13 residues. From germline, CDR1 is MDHEN and CDR2 SYDVKM. V lost 6 bases and J lost 4, with 12 bases in between. CDR3 loop: CASSPTDSYGYTF. As DNA, the CDR3 is TGTGCCAGCAGCCCGACCGACAGCTATGGCTACACCTTC.

The CDR3 reads CASMLGLAGNTIYF. The CDR3 DNA sequence: TGTGCCAGCATGCTAGGACTAGCTGGAAACACCATATATTTT. The J gene is TRBJ1-3, the V gene TRBV6-5, with D uncertain. Trimming pared 7 bases from V and 2 bases from J, leaving 12 bases between. CDR3 length: 14 residues. Germline-derived CDR1 and CDR2 are MNHEY and SVGAGI.

This clone has a single count. This chain uses TRBV7-6 with TRBJ2-7, with 8 bases matching TRBD1. The CDR3 contains 14 residues. J lost 3 bases, V lost 5 bases, and 6 bases had no gene match. Germline assignment: CDR1 SGHVS and CDR2 FNYEAQ. The CDR3 nucleotides read TGTGCCAGCAGCAAAGACAGGGGCGTCTACGAGCAGTACTTC. Its protein product is CASSKDRGVYEQYF.

The rearrangement joins TRBV5-1 to TRBJ1-2; no definite D call. The V end was cut by 0 bases, the J end by 6 bases, with 12 bases between. The CDR3 totals 14 residues. The germline CDR1 and CDR2 sequences are SGHRS and YFSETQ. CDR3 nucleotide sequence: TGCGCCAGCAGCTTGGGAGGGCAGCGAGATGGCTACACCTTC. Translation: CASSLGGQRDGYTF. Full variable domain (remainder filled in from reference TRBV5-1 and TRBJ1-2): KAGVTQTPRYLIKTRGQQVTLSCSPISGHRSVSWYQQTPGQGLQFLFEYFSETQRNKGNFPGRFSGRQFSNSRSEMNVSTLELGDSALYLCASSLGGQRDGYTFGSGTRLTVV.

V gene TRBV7-9 combines with J gene TRBJ2-7; tentatively, D is TRBD2 (6 bases). Germline V gene data show CDR1 as SEHNR and CDR2 as FQNEAQ (reference sequence). V lost 5 bases and J lost 7, with 9 bases in between. This CDR3 is built from 11 residues. CDR3 amino acids: CASSLGREQYF. CDR3 bases: TGTGCCAGCAGCCTGGGGAGGGAGCAGTACTTC. The complete variable domain, with remaining parts taken from reference TRBV7-9 and TRBJ2-7, reads DTGVSQNPRHKITKRGQNVTFRCDPISEHNRLYWYRQTLGQGPEFLTYFQNEAQLEKSRLLSDRFSAERPKGSFSTLEIQRTEQGDSAMYLCASSLGREQYFGPGTRLTVT.

The chain couples TRBV19 to TRBJ1-5; 8 nucleotides line up with TRBD1. V gave up 5 bases and J gave up 5 bases; unmatched junction bases: 2. The CDR3 has 13 residues. Germline V gene data show CDR1 as LNHDA and CDR2 as SQIVND (reference sequence). CDR3 DNA sequence: TGTGCCAGTAGTGCGGACAGGGATCAGCCCCAGCATTTT. The encoded protein is CASSADRDQPQHF.

This clone was recorded only once. The chain recombines TRBV5-6 with TRBJ2-3, with 7 bases matching TRBD2. CDR1 is SGHDT, CDR2 YYEEEE, per germline. V was clipped by 1 base and J by 0 bases; unmatched bases: 2. The CDR3 is made up of 15 amino acids. The CDR3 sequence is CASSLRAGSTDTQYF. In DNA, the CDR3 is TGTGCCAGCAGCTTGCGAGCGGGAAGCACAGATACGCAGTATTTT.

V usage is TRBV4-3 and J usage is TRBJ2-1, with 8 bases matching TRBD1. The V segment lost 1 base and the J segment 4 bases; nucleotides outside the gene matches: 3. The CDR3 consists of 15 residues. From germline, CDR1 is LGHNA and CDR2 YSLEER. CDR3 nucleotides: TGCGCCAGCAGCCAAGCAGGGGGCAGGTACAATGAGCAGTTCTTC. This sequence encodes CASSQAGGRYNEQFF.

The chain links TRBV9 to TRBJ1-2; 10 positions agree with TRBD1. Germline CDR1 SGDLS, CDR2 YYNGEE. J was trimmed by 4 bases and V by 3 bases; bases with no gene match: 3. CDR3 length: 14 amino acids. CDR3 sequence: CASSARTGGYGYTF. CDR3 bases: TGTGCCAGCAGCGCCCGGACAGGGGGCTATGGCTACACCTTC.

V is TRBV11-1 and J is TRBJ1-4; 8 nucleotides line up with TRBD1. CDR1 is SGHAT, CDR2 FQDESV, per germline (reference sequence). This CDR3 region has 14 residues. V lost 5 bases to trimming and J lost 7 bases; unmatched junction nucleotides: 6. CDR3: CASSLRGLGEKLFF. CDR3 DNA: TGTGCCAGCAGCCTCAGGGGGCTCGGTGAAAAACTGTTTTTT.

V and J are TRBV5-1 and TRBJ1-1; 7 positions agree with TRBD1. V was clipped by 4 bases and J by 0 bases; unmatched bases: 9. The CDR3 loop spans 16 amino acids. Germline loops: CDR1 SGHRS, CDR2 YFSETQ. The CDR3 loop reads CASSQGDWGLNTEAFF. The CDR3 coding sequence is TGCGCCAGCAGCCAGGGGGATTGGGGGTTGAACACTGAAGCTTTCTTT.

The rearrangement uses TRBV18 and TRBJ1-5; possible D gene TRBD1, 6 bases. CDR1 and CDR2 (germline): KGHSH, LQKENI. The CDR3 has 14 residues. Trimming stripped 5 bases from V and 7 bases from J, with 15 bases between. CDR3 loop: CASSFNRAGQPQHF. Written as DNA, the CDR3 is TGTGCCAGCTCATTCAACAGGGCCGGGCAGCCCCAGCATTTT.

CDR3 in amino acids: CASSLKPSGSIGWDEQFF. Written as DNA, the CDR3 is TGTGCCAGCAGCCTAAAACCCAGCGGGAGTATAGGTTGGGATGAGCAGTTCTTC. This chain uses TRBV7-9 with TRBJ2-1, with 8 bases aligning to TRBD2. Per germline, CDR1 SEHNR and CDR2 FQNEAQ (reference sequence). CDR3 length equals 18 residues. V was pared by 5 bases and J by 8 bases, with 20 bases of the junction left unmatched.

This chain joins TRBV29-1 and TRBJ1-2, with D possibly matching TRBD1 (5 bases). V was pared by 0 bases and J by 4 bases, with 21 bases between. Per germline, CDR1 SQVTM and CDR2 ANQGSEA. The CDR3 length is 17 residues. Here the CDR3 reads CSVEDLTSGLRTYGYTF. CDR3 in DNA: TGCAGCGTTGAAGATCTTACCTCGGGACTGAGAACCTATGGCTACACCTTC.